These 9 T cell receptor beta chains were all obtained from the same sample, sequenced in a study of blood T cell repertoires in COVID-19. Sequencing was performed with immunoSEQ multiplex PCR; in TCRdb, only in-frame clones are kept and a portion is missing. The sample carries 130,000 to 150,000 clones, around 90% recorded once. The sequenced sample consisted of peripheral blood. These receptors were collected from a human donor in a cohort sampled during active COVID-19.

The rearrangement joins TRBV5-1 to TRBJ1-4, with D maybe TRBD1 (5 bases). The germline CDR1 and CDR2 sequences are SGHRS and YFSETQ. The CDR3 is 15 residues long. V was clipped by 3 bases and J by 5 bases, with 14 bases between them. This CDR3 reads CASSSGHKLNEKLFF. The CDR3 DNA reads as TGCGCCAGCAGCTCCGGACACAAATTAAATGAAAAACTGTTTTTT.

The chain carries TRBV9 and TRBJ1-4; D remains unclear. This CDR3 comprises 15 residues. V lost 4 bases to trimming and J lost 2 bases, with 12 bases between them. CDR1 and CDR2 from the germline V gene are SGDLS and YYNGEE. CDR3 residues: CASSPAGNTNEKLFF. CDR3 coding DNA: TGTGCCAGCAGCCCAGCGGGGAATACTAATGAAAAACTGTTTTTT. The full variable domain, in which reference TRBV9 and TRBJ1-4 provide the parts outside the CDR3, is DSGVTQTPKHLITATGQRVTLRCSPRSGDLSVYWYQQSLDQGLQFLIQYYNGEERAKGNILERFSAQQFPDLHSELNLSSLELGDSALYFCASSPAGNTNEKLFFGSGTQLSVL.

The CDR3 loop is CASSQDHRMGGELFF. CDR3 DNA sequence: TGCGCCAGCAGCCAAGATCACAGGATGGGGGGGGAGCTGTTTTTT. The rearrangement uses TRBV4-3 and TRBJ2-2; TRBD1 is a possible D gene (5 bases). V lost 0 bases and J lost 8, with 13 bases in between. Per the germline V gene, CDR1 is LGHNA and CDR2 is YSLEER. CDR3 length: 15 residues.

CDR3 sequence: CASSVEWEDAGEKLFF. The CDR3 DNA reads as TGTGCCAGCAGCGTAGAATGGGAAGACGCGGGTGAAAAACTGTTTTTT. The chain carries TRBV9 and TRBJ1-4; no definite D call. This CDR3 comprises 16 residues. Trimming left V 0 bases short and J 7 bases short, with 16 bases between. The germline CDR1 and CDR2 sequences are SGDLS and YYNGEE.

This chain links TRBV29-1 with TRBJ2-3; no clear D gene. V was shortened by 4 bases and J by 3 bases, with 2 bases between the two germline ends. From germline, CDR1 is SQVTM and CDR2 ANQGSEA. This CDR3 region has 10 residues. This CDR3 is CSVATDTQYF. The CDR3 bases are TGCAGCGTTGCTACAGATACGCAGTATTTT.

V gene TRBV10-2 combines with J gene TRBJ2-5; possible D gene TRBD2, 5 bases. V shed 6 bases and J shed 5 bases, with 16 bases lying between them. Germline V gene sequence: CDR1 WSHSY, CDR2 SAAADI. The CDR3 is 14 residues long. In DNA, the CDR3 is TGCGCCAGCAGGAAGAGGACTCCGAGGGAGACCCAGTACTTC. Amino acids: CASRKRTPRETQYF.

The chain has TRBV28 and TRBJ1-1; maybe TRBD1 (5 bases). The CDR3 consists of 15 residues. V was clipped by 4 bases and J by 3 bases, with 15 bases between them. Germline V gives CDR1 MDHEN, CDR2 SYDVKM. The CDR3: CASSSSQVGYTEAFF. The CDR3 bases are TGTGCCAGCAGTTCCTCACAGGTTGGCTACACTGAAGCTTTCTTT.

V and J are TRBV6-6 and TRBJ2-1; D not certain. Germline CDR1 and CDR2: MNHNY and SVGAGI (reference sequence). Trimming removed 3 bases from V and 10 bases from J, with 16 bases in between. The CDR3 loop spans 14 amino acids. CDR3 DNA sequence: TGTGCCAGCAGTTATCCTAGTGGGTTCGGGGAGCAGTTCTTC. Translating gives CASSYPSGFGEQFF.

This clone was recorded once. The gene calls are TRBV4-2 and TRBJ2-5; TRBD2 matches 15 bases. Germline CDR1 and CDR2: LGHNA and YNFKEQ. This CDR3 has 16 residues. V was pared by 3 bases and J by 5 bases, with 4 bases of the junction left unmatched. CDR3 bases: TGTGCCAGCAGCCACGCTGGGACTAGCGGGGGGGAGACCCAGTACTTC. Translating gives CASSHAGTSGGETQYF.